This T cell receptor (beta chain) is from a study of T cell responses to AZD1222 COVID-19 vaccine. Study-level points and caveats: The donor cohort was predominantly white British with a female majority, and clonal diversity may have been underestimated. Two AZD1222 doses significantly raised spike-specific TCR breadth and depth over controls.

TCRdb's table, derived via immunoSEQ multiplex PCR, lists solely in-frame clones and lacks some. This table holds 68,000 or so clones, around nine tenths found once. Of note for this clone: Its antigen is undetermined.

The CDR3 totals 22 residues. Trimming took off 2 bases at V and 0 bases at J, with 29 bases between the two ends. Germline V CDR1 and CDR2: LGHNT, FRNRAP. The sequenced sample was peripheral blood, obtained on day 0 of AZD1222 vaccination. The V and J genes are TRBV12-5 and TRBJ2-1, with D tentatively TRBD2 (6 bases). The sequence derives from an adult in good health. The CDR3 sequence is CASGLKISVWIGGDLSYNEQFF. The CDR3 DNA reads TGTGCTAGTGGTTTGAAAATTAGCGTTTGGATCGGGGGAGACCTCTCCTACAATGAGCAGTTCTTC.